A single sample is the source of the 18 T cell receptor beta chains below, sequenced in a study of blood T cell repertoires in COVID-19 (dated by TCRdb to the early 2020s). Library creation used the immunoSEQ multiplex PCR assay. TCRdb took over this immuneACCESS table, retaining in-frame rearrangements with V and J assigned. Such tables are incomplete; in checked studies, under half of the missing clones stem from an unresolved V gene, and the remainder is unexplained. This sample holds about 87,000 clones; approximately 85% were observed only once. The ten largest clones capture approximately 2.8% of the sample. Sequences were obtained from peripheral blood. These receptors all come from a woman older than 75 with COVID-19, enrolled during active disease.

The chain uses TRBV18 and TRBJ2-1, with a possible D match to TRBD2 (5 bases). Germline V gives CDR1 KGHSH, CDR2 LQKENI. Trimming left V 4 bases short and J 1 base short, with 8 bases between. The CDR3 is 14 residues long. CDR3 in amino acids: CASSQLASYNEQFF. CDR3 in DNA: TGTGCCAGCTCACAGCTAGCTTCCTACAATGAGCAGTTCTTC.

The genes are TRBV25-1 and TRBJ1-2; TRBD1 agrees at 9 bases. V was clipped by 3 bases and J by 4 bases; unmatched bases: 0. Germline loops: CDR1 MGHDK, CDR2 SYGVNS. This CDR3 has 13 residues. Here the CDR3 reads CASSEGQGYGYTF. In DNA, the CDR3 is TGTGCCAGCAGTGAGGGACAGGGCTATGGCTACACCTTC.

The V gene is TRBV9, the J gene TRBJ2-4; D perhaps matches TRBD2 (6 bases). Germline CDR1 is SGDLS and CDR2 is YYNGEE. The CDR3 is 19 residues long. The V end lost 0 bases, the J end lost 1 base, and 20 bases lay between the germline ends. The CDR3 region is CASSVVESIAVGAKNIQYF. The CDR3 DNA is TGTGCCAGCAGCGTAGTAGAATCCATAGCGGTTGGGGCCAAAAACATTCAGTACTTC.

This clone was observed a handful of times. The rearrangement links TRBV5-4 to TRBJ1-1; 7 bases align to TRBD1. Germline V gene lookup returns CDR1 SGHNT and CDR2 YYREEE (reference sequence). Germline trimming cut 3 bases from V and 3 bases from J; bases unmatched to any gene: 8. The length of the CDR3 is 15 residues. CDR3 bases: TGTGCCAGCAGCTCTGGTGGCCAGGGGGACACTGAAGCTTTCTTT. Amino acids: CASSSGGQGDTEAFF. The whole variable domain, filled in from reference TRBV5-4 and TRBJ1-1, reads ETGVTQSPTHLIKTRGQQVTLRCSSQSGHNTVSWYQQALGQGPQFIFQYYREEENGRGNFPPRFSGLQFPNYSSELNVNALELDDSALYLCASSSGGQGDTEAFFGQGTRLTVV.

This clone was seen more than once but under ten times. V and J are TRBV18 and TRBJ2-7; D perhaps matches TRBD2 (5 bases). The CDR3 has 11 amino acids. Trimming shortened V by 3 bases and J by 7 bases, and 7 bases separated the two germline ends. Germline V gene sequence: CDR1 KGHSH, CDR2 LQKENI. In nucleotides, the CDR3 is TGTGCCAGCTCACCCGGGGATGAGCAGTACTTC. Its protein product is CASSPGDEQYF.

This chain connects TRBV6-5 to TRBJ1-1, with D perhaps TRBD1 (5 bases). The CDR3 consists of 15 residues. Germline assignment: CDR1 MNHEY and CDR2 SVGAGI. V lost 7 bases and J 1 base, leaving 16 bases between the germline ends. The CDR3 sequence: CASTPWGVGNTEAFF. DNA of the CDR3: TGTGCCAGCACCCCTTGGGGGGTTGGGAACACTGAAGCTTTCTTT.

A few counts support this clone. The V gene is TRBV5-1, the J gene TRBJ1-5; D remains unclear. In germline, CDR1 is SGHRS, CDR2 YFSETQ. Trimming removed 4 bases from V and 6 bases from J, with 8 bases in between. This CDR3 has 12 amino acids. For the CDR3, the DNA is TGCGCCAGCAGCCCTTTCGGTCAGCCCCAGCATTTT. Translation: CASSPFGQPQHF.

The J gene is TRBJ2-3, the V gene TRBV7-9; D possibly corresponds to TRBD1 (6 bases). Trimming took 4 bases from V and 5 from J, leaving 19 bases between them. Germline V gene data show CDR1 as SEHNR and CDR2 as FQNEAQ (reference sequence). The CDR3 spans 16 residues. The CDR3 DNA sequence: TGTGCCAGCAGCTCATTAACAGGGCTCGCGGGAGATACGCAGTATTTT. Its translation is CASSSLTGLAGDTQYF.

The genes are TRBV21-1 and TRBJ2-1; TRBD2, as called in the table, went unchecked against the DNA. TRBV21-1 is an annotated pseudogene. The CDR3 is 14 residues long. CDR3 sequence (DNA): TGTGCCAGCGCTCCCGGGGGAGTATACAATGAGCAGTTCTTC. Amino acid sequence: CASAPGGVYNEQFF.

The V and J genes are TRBV7-9 and TRBJ1-1; D possibly corresponds to TRBD1 (5 bases). Trimming left V 5 bases short and J 4 bases short, with 20 bases between. Germline CDR1 SEHNR, CDR2 FQNEAQ (reference sequence). The CDR3 has 16 residues. The CDR3 reads CASSDSKKGISTEAFF. The CDR3 DNA reads TGTGCCAGCAGCGACTCCAAGAAGGGGATCAGCACTGAAGCTTTCTTT.

V is TRBV29-1 and J is TRBJ1-2; TRBD1 agrees at 11 bases. Unmatched junction bases numbered 9, after V lost 0 bases and J lost 3 bases. CDR1 and CDR2 (germline): SQVTM, ANQGSEA. This CDR3 has 17 amino acids. This CDR3 is CSVEDRTGGLAYYGYTF. CDR3 nucleotides: TGCAGCGTTGAAGATCGGACAGGGGGCTTGGCGTACTATGGCTACACCTTC.

CDR3 residues: CASSLALSNYEQFF. CDR3 nucleotides: TGTGCCAGCAGCTTAGCGCTAAGTAACTATGAGCAGTTCTTC. The V call is TRBV7-2, the J call TRBJ2-1; D remains unclear. Germline CDR1 reads SGHTA; CDR2 reads FQGNSA. This CDR3 contains 14 residues. V gave up 0 bases and J gave up 8 bases, with 11 bases separating them.

This clone was picked up one time. V usage is TRBV7-8 and J usage is TRBJ1-2; 7 bases agree with TRBD1. This CDR3 comprises 15 residues. V gave up 5 bases and J gave up 2 bases; unmatched junction bases: 8. The germline gives CDR1 SGHVS, CDR2 FQNEAQ. This CDR3 is CASSQNRDRNYGYTF. Written as DNA, the CDR3 is TGTGCCAGCAGCCAGAACAGGGACAGAAACTATGGCTACACCTTC.

This clone was found once. The chain is built from TRBV5-4 and TRBJ2-7; 10 positions match TRBD2. The CDR3 extends over 15 amino acids. V lost 4 bases, J lost 5 bases, and 9 bases stayed unmatched. CDR1 is SGHNT, CDR2 YYREEE, per germline (reference sequence). Here the CDR3 reads CASSPSPAGGNEQYF. The CDR3 DNA is TGTGCCAGCAGCCCCTCCCCAGCGGGAGGGAACGAGCAGTACTTC. Together with reference TRBV5-4 and TRBJ2-7, the CDR3 gives the full variable domain: ETGVTQSPTHLIKTRGQQVTLRCSSQSGHNTVSWYQQALGQGPQFIFQYYREEENGRGNFPPRFSGLQFPNYSSELNVNALELDDSALYLCASSPSPAGGNEQYFGPGTRLTVT.

The J gene is TRBJ2-3, the V gene TRBV5-6, with 9 bases aligning to TRBD2. Germline CDR1 is SGHDT and CDR2 is YYEEEE. Trimming at V came to 2 bases and at J to 15 bases, leaving 7 bases not matched to a gene. The CDR3 totals 12 residues. The CDR3 DNA follows: TGTGCCAGCAGCTTAATGACTAGCGGATACTATTTT. Encoded protein: CASSLMTSGYYF. Full variable domain (remainder filled in from reference TRBV5-6 and TRBJ2-3): DAGVTQSPTHLIKTRGQQVTLRCSPKSGHDTVSWYQQALGQGPQFIFQYYEEEERQRGNFPDRFSGHQFPNYSSELNVNALLLGDSALYLCASSLMTSGYYFGPGTRLTVL.

The rearrangement joins TRBV12-5 to TRBJ2-5; 8 nucleotides line up with TRBD1. From germline, CDR1 is LGHNT and CDR2 FRNRAP. V gave up 7 bases and J gave up 3 bases; unmatched junction bases: 1. The CDR3 runs 12 residues. The DNA for the CDR3 is TGTGCTAGTGCAGGGGGCGAAGAGACCCAGTACTTC. Translating it yields CASAGGEETQYF.

The V and J genes are TRBV7-8 and TRBJ2-5, with D possibly being TRBD2 (6 bases). The CDR3 covers 15 residues. Trimming left V 5 bases short and J 2 bases short, with 15 bases between. Germline V gene lookup returns CDR1 SGHVS and CDR2 FQNEAQ. The CDR3: CASSPRVAGQETQYF. The CDR3 DNA sequence: TGTGCCAGCAGCCCCCGTGTGGCGGGACAAGAGACCCAGTACTTC.

This clone was seen just once. Mismatch with germline at one junction end may stem from a read error. The chain recombines TRBV5-1 with TRBJ1-4; D might be TRBD1 (6 bases). This CDR3 comprises 15 residues. The germline V gene encodes CDR1 SGHRS and CDR2 YFSETQ. CDR3 nucleotides: TGCGCCAGCCGCTTTGGGACTACAGGGAATGAAAAACTGTTTTTT. The encoded protein is CASRFGTTGNEKLFF.